These 28 T cell receptor beta chains were all obtained from the same sample, sequenced in a study of blood T cell repertoires in COVID-19. The protocol was immunoSEQ multiplex PCR, while the TCRdb copy is restricted to in-frame clones and leaves out a portion. The table includes fewer than 200,000 clones, 65% to 80% detected once. Sequenced input: PBMCs or T cells enriched from blood (not recorded which). These receptor sequences come from a woman aged 70-85 years in a cohort exposed to, infected with or recovered from COVID-19 (not recorded which).

The J gene is TRBJ1-2, the V gene TRBV28; 9 bases agree with TRBD1. The CDR3 totals 17 residues. V was clipped by 6 bases and J by 1 base; unmatched bases: 12. Germline values: CDR1 MDHEN, CDR2 SYDVKM. The CDR3 sequence is CASSEHRGRVGNYGYTF. Here the CDR3 DNA reads TGTGCCAGCAGCGAGCACAGGGGGCGGGTGGGTAACTATGGCTACACCTTC.

The rearrangement uses TRBV7-9 and TRBJ1-4; 7 bases match TRBD1. This CDR3 has 15 residues. Per germline, CDR1 SEHNR and CDR2 FQNEAQ (reference sequence). V gave up 5 bases and J gave up 5 bases; unmatched junction bases: 8. CDR3 nucleotides: TGTGCCAGCAGCGCGAGACAGGGTTTGAATGAAAAACTGTTTTTT. This codes for CASSARQGLNEKLFF.

This chain joins TRBV5-1 and TRBJ2-1, with 12 bases that match TRBD2. CDR1 and CDR2 (germline): SGHRS, YFSETQ. V was clipped by 3 bases and J by 5 bases; unmatched bases: 9. CDR3 size: 17 residues. CDR3 DNA sequence: TGCGCCAGCAGCTCTCCGACTAGCGGGAGTACCAACAATGAGCAGTTCTTC. This encodes CASSSPTSGSTNNEQFF.

CDR3 amino acids: CASSPPSGRDEQYF. DNA for the CDR3: TGTGCCAGCTCACCACCGTCCGGCAGGGACGAGCAGTACTTC. The chain is built from TRBV18 and TRBJ2-7, with a possible D match to TRBD1 (5 bases). This CDR3 contains 14 residues. The germline V gene has CDR1 KGHSH and CDR2 LQKENI. Trimming removed 0 bases from V and 5 bases from J, with 11 bases in between.

The chain carries TRBV4-1 and TRBJ1-4; a possible D gene is TRBD1 (5 bases). The V gene lost 10 bases and the J gene lost 7 bases, with 25 bases spanning the gap. CDR1 is MGHRA and CDR2 is YSYEKL in the germline V gene. This CDR3 is 16 amino acids long. The CDR3 region is CATRGTPWARGEKLFF. CDR3 nucleotide sequence: TGCGCCACCAGAGGGACTCCGTGGGCGCGGGGTGAAAAACTGTTTTTT.

This clone was seen more than once but under ten times. This chain links TRBV6-2 or TRBV6-3 with TRBJ1-1; 9 nucleotides line up with TRBD1. The germline gives CDR1 MNHEY, CDR2 SVGEGT. V lost 5 bases, J lost 4 bases, and 8 bases stayed unmatched. CDR3 length equals 15 residues. The DNA for the CDR3 is TGTGCCAGCAGTGTTATTGACAGGGGGGGCACTGAAGCTTTCTTT. Protein sequence: CASSVIDRGGTEAFF.

The rearrangement links TRBV2 to TRBJ2-7; D gene uncertain. Germline CDR1 is SNHLY and CDR2 is FYNNEI. This CDR3 contains 11 residues. Trimming cost V 5 bases and J 2 bases, with 4 bases left between them. The CDR3 sequence is CASSLTYEQYF. CDR3 nucleotide sequence: TGTGCCAGCAGTTTAACCTACGAGCAGTACTTC.

The gene calls are TRBV20-1 and TRBJ2-3, with 7 bases lining up with TRBD2. The CDR3 covers 13 residues. J gave up 3 bases and V 3 bases, and 3 bases lay outside the gene matches. Germline V CDR1 and CDR2: DFQATT, SNEGSKA (reference sequence). In DNA, the CDR3 is TGCAGTGCTAGTCAGGGAGGGACAGATACGCAGTATTTT. Its protein is CSASQGGTDTQYF.

The chain employs TRBV5-1 and TRBJ2-7; D is ambiguous. This CDR3 has 13 residues. Trimming took 1 base from V and 7 from J, leaving 12 bases between them. CDR1 SGHRS and CDR2 YFSETQ come from the germline V gene. This CDR3 reads CASSLYGFGEQYF. The CDR3 coding sequence is TGCGCCAGCAGCTTGTATGGATTCGGGGAGCAGTACTTC.

The chain has TRBV18 and TRBJ2-7; D unresolved. V gave up 3 bases and J gave up 1 base, with 16 bases separating them. This CDR3 has 16 amino acids. The germline V gene encodes CDR1 KGHSH and CDR2 LQKENI. CDR3 DNA sequence: TGTGCCAGCTCACCTTACCAGGTTGGGCAGTCCTACGAGCAGTACTTC. Translation: CASSPYQVGQSYEQYF.

The J gene is TRBJ1-3, the V gene TRBV12-3 or TRBV12-4; D unresolved. Trimming took 7 bases from V and 4 from J, leaving 11 bases between them. This CDR3 comprises 13 residues. CDR3 protein: CASTLTQGNTIYF. CDR3 nucleotide sequence: TGTGCCAGCACCCTCACCCAGGGAAACACCATATATTTT.

The J gene is TRBJ1-2, the V gene TRBV3-1 (or the pseudogene TRBV3-2), with TRBD1 matching over 8 bases. CDR1 is LGHDT, CDR2 YNNKEL, per germline (reference sequence). With 4 bases clipped from V and 4 bases from J, the junction kept 8 bases outside the gene matches. CDR3 length equals 15 residues. This chain's CDR3 is CASSPIGQGFYGYTF. CDR3 sequence (DNA): TGTGCCAGCAGCCCAATAGGACAGGGCTTCTATGGCTACACCTTC.

Here the CDR3 reads CASSPGTGGYEQYF. The CDR3, as DNA: TGTGCCAGCAGCCCCGGGACAGGGGGCTACGAGCAGTACTTC. This chain links TRBV2 with TRBJ2-7; 11 bases are a match to TRBD1. This CDR3 region has 14 residues. The V gene end was trimmed by 6 bases and the J gene end by 3 bases; junction bases not matched to a gene: 4. Germline V gene sequence: CDR1 SNHLY, CDR2 FYNNEI.

This chain joins TRBV5-4 and TRBJ1-1, with 10 bases aligning to TRBD1. J gave up 0 bases and V 0 bases, and 5 bases lay outside the gene matches. The length of the CDR3 is 17 residues. Germline V gene lookup returns CDR1 SGHNT and CDR2 YYREEE (reference sequence). CDR3 sequence (DNA): TGTGCCAGCAGCTTGGATGGGACAGGGGCCATGAACACTGAAGCTTTCTTT. This sequence encodes CASSLDGTGAMNTEAFF.

The CDR3 here is CASSGRHGDQPQHF. Written as DNA, the CDR3 is TGTGCCAGCAGCGGGAGACACGGGGATCAGCCCCAGCATTTT. The gene calls are TRBV11-2 and TRBJ1-5; unclear D gene. Germline CDR1 SGHAT, CDR2 FQNNGV. This CDR3 comprises 14 residues. V lost 5 bases to trimming and J lost 5 bases, with 13 bases between them.

The V and J genes are TRBV30 and TRBJ2-3, with TRBD2 matching 12 bases. V was clipped by 7 bases and J by 8 bases; unmatched bases: 7. Germline V gives CDR1 GTSNPN, CDR2 SVGIG (reference sequence). The CDR3 consists of 13 residues. The CDR3 DNA reads as TGTGCCTTTCAGACTAGCGGGAGTGGTACGCAGTATTTT. This encodes CAFQTSGSGTQYF.

The chain combines TRBV6-5 with TRBJ2-7; 7 nucleotides match TRBD1. Trimming took 5 bases from V and 0 from J; bases not matched to a gene: 7. The germline V gene encodes CDR1 MNHEY and CDR2 SVGAGI. This CDR3 has 15 residues. The CDR3 DNA follows: TGTGCCAGCAGTAATACAGGGGCGGGCTCCTACGAGCAGTACTTC. Its protein product is CASSNTGAGSYEQYF.

This clone was recorded many times. This chain connects TRBV28 to TRBJ1-3, with D unresolved. Looked up from germline, CDR1 is MDHEN and CDR2 is SYDVKM. The V end was cut by 11 bases, the J end by 0 bases, with 17 bases between. The CDR3 consists of 15 residues. For the CDR3, the DNA is TGTGCCGGCTGGGGAGGGCCCCACTCTGGAAACACCATATATTTT. It specifies CAGWGGPHSGNTIYF.

The chain combines TRBV7-3 with TRBJ2-1, with a tentative D call TRBD2 (5 bases). V was cut by 0 bases and J by 6 bases, with 9 bases left in between. This CDR3 is 14 amino acids long. Germline V gene sequence: CDR1 SGHTA, CDR2 FQGTGA. The CDR3 loop is CASSLTGVGNEQFF. In DNA, the CDR3 is TGTGCCAGCAGCTTAACGGGAGTGGGCAATGAGCAGTTCTTC.

This chain joins TRBV30 and TRBJ1-2; D ambiguous. Trimming took off 4 bases at V and 8 bases at J, with 14 bases between the two ends. This CDR3 has 12 residues. Germline V gene data show CDR1 as GTSNPN and CDR2 as SVGIG (reference sequence). The CDR3 DNA reads as TGTGCCTGGACCAGGCCTCTATGGGGCTACACCTTC. Translation gives CAWTRPLWGYTF.

This chain uses TRBV5-5 with TRBJ2-1, with 14 bases aligning to TRBD2. Trimming cost V 2 bases and J 0 bases; bases outside gene matches: 4. The CDR3 sequence is 18 residues long. Germline lookup yields CDR1 SGHKS and CDR2 YYEKEE (reference sequence). CDR3 in amino acids: CASSFRLAGGSSYNEQFF. CDR3 DNA: TGTGCCAGCAGCTTTCGACTAGCGGGAGGGAGCTCCTACAATGAGCAGTTCTTC.

This clone was seen a single time. The chain combines TRBV5-4 with TRBJ1-4; D might be TRBD1 (6 bases). The germline V gene has CDR1 SGHNT and CDR2 YYREEE (reference sequence). With 4 bases removed from V and 2 bases from J, the gap between germline ends came to 9 bases. This CDR3 comprises 14 residues. The CDR3 DNA sequence: TGTGCCAGCAGCCACGGACAGACTAATGAAAAACTGTTTTTT. It encodes CASSHGQTNEKLFF.

The chain joins TRBV19 to TRBJ1-2, with 7 bases aligning to TRBD1. Looked up from germline, CDR1 is LNHDA and CDR2 is SQIVND (reference sequence). The CDR3 runs 15 residues. V was clipped by 4 bases and J by 1 base; unmatched bases: 6. In DNA form, the CDR3 reads TGTGCCAGTAGTACTCTCGACAGGGATAACTATGGCTACACCTTC. Residues: CASSTLDRDNYGYTF.

This chain joins TRBV7-2 and TRBJ1-1, with a possible D match to TRBD1 (5 bases). The length of the CDR3 is 14 residues. CDR1 SGHTA and CDR2 FQGNSA come from the germline V gene. V was pared by 7 bases and J by 1 base, with 13 bases between. The CDR3 sequence is CASTPRQGNTEAFF. In nucleotides, the CDR3 is TGTGCCAGCACCCCGCGGCAGGGGAACACTGAAGCTTTCTTT. The entire variable domain, with the rest obtained from reference TRBV7-2 and TRBJ1-1, is as follows: GAGVSQSPSNKVTEKGKDVELRCDPISGHTALYWYRQSLGQGLEFLIYFQGNSAPDKSGLPSDRFSAERTGGSVSTLTIQRTQQEDSAVYLCASTPRQGNTEAFFGQGTRLTVV.

V is TRBV11-2 and J is TRBJ2-1; no definite D call. The germline V gene has CDR1 SGHAT and CDR2 FQNNGV. V was trimmed by 0 bases and J by 4 bases, leaving 4 bases between them. This CDR3 has 13 amino acids. The CDR3 nucleotides are TGTGCCAGCAGCTTAGAGGAGTACAATGAGCAGTTCTTC. This sequence encodes CASSLEEYNEQFF.

For this clone: The germline gene is not matched at one end of the junction; a read error may be the cause. J is TRBJ2-7 and V is TRBV10-3; TRBD2 matches at 9 bases. Germline V gene sequence: CDR1 ENHRY, CDR2 SYGVKD. This CDR3 is 17 amino acids long. The CDR3 region is CATSQGSGSVMTGEQYF. DNA of the CDR3: TGTGCCACCAGTCAGGGTAGCGGGAGTGTCATGACGGGCGAGCAGTACTTC.

The chain combines TRBV6-5 with TRBJ1-4, with TRBD1 matching 7 bases. Trimming took 10 bases from V and 8 from J; bases not matched to a gene: 16. In germline, CDR1 is MNHEY, CDR2 SVGAGI. This CDR3 contains 15 residues. The DNA of the CDR3 is TGTGCCACCATGCAAACAGGGGTTATACGGGAAAAACTGTTTTTT. Translating it yields CATMQTGVIREKLFF.

Here the CDR3 reads CASSRETGGKNIQYF. CDR3 sequence (DNA): TGTGCCAGCAGCCGAGAGACAGGGGGCAAAAACATTCAGTACTTC. The chain recombines TRBV4-2 with TRBJ2-4; TRBD1 matches 9 bases. V dropped 4 bases and J dropped 3; count of bases not matched to a gene: 4. CDR3 length equals 15 residues. Germline values: CDR1 LGHNA, CDR2 YNFKEQ.